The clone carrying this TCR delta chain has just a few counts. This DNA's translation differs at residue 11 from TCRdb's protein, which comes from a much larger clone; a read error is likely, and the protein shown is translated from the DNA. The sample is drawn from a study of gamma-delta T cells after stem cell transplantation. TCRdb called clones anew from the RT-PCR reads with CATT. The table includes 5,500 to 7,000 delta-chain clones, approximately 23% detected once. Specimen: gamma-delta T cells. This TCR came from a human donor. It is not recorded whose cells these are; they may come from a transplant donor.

As DNA, the CDR3 is TGTGCCTGTGACACCGTGGGGATACGGGCGAAGTTCTACACCGATAAACTCATCTTT. It codes for CACDTVGIRAKFYTDKLIF. The chain couples TRDV2 to TRDJ1; 9 nucleotides match TRDD3. Germline loops: CDR1 GEAIGNYY, CDR2 EKD. CDR3 length: 19 amino acids. After removal of 0 bases from V and 0 bases from J, the junction contained 13 bases not matched to a gene.